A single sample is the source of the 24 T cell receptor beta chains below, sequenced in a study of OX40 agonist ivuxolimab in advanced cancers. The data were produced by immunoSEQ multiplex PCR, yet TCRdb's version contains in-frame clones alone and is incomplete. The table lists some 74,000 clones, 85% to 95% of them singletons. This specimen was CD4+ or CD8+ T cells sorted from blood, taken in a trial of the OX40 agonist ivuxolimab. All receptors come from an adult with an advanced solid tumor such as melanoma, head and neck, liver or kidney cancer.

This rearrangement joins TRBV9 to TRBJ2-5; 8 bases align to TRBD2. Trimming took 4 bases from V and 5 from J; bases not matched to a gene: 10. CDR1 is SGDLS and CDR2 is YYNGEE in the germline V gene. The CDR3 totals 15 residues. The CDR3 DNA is TGTGCCAGCAGCACAGCGGGAGATAGCGTCGAGACCCAGTACTTC. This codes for CASSTAGDSVETQYF. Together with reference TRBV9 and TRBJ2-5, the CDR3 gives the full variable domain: DSGVTQTPKHLITATGQRVTLRCSPRSGDLSVYWYQQSLDQGLQFLIQYYNGEERAKGNILERFSAQQFPDLHSELNLSSLELGDSALYFCASSTAGDSVETQYFGPGTRLLVL.

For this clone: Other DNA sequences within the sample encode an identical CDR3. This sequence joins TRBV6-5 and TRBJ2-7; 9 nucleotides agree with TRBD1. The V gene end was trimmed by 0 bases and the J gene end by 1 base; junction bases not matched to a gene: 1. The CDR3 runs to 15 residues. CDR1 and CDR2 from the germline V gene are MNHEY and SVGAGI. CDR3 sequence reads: CASSYSGQGSYEQYF. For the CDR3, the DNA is TGTGCCAGCAGTTACTCCGGACAGGGGTCCTACGAGCAGTACTTC.

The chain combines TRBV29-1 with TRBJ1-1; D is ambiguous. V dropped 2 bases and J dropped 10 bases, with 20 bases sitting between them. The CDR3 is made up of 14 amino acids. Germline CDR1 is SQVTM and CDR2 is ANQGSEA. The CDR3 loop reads CSVEMAEPPSRAFF. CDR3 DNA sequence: TGCAGCGTTGAAATGGCAGAACCTCCCTCCAGAGCTTTCTTT. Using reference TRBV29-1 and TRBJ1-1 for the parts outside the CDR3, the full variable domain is SAVISQKPSRDICQRGTSLTIQCQVDSQVTMMFWYRQQPGQSLTLIATANQGSEATYESGFVIDKFPISRPNLTFSTLTVSNMSPEDSSIYLCSVEMAEPPSRAFFGQGTRLTVV.

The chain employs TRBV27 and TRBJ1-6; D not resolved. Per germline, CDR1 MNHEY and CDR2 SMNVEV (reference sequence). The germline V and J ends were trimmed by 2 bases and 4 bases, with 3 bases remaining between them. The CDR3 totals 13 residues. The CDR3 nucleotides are TGTGCCAGCAGTTTAGCATATAATTCACCCCTCCACTTT. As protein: CASSLAYNSPLHF.

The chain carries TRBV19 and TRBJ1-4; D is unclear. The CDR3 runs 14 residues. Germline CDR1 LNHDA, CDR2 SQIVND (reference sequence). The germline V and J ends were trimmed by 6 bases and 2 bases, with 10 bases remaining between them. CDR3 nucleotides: TGTGCCAGTAGATCGGGTGCTACTAATGAAAAACTGTTTTTT. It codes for CASRSGATNEKLFF.

Here the CDR3 reads CASSPSGTEAFF. The CDR3 DNA is TGTGCCAGCAGTCCCTCGGGGACTGAAGCTTTCTTT. This chain joins TRBV6-1 and TRBJ1-1; D is uncertain. CDR3 size: 12 residues. Looked up from germline, CDR1 is MNHNS and CDR2 is SASEGT. V was clipped by 5 bases and J by 5 bases, with 9 bases between them.

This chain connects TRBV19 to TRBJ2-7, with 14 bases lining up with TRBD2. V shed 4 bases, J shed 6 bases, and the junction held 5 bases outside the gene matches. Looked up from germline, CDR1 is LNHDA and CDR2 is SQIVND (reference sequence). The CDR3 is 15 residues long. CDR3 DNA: TGTGCCAGTAGTAGGGGACTAGCGGGAGTGCTCGAGCAGTACTTC. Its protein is CASSRGLAGVLEQYF. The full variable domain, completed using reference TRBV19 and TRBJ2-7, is DGGITQSPKYLFRKEGQNVTLSCEQNLNHDAMYWYRQDPGQGLRLIYYSQIVNDFQKGDIAEGYSVSREKKESFPLTVTSAQKNPTAFYLCASSRGLAGVLEQYFGPGTRLTVT.

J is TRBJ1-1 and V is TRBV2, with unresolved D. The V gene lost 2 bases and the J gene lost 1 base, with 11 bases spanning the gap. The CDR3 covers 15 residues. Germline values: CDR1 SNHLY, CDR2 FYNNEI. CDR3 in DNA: TGTGCCAGCAGTGAAAGTGGCAGATCGAACACTGAAGCTTTCTTT. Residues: CASSESGRSNTEAFF.

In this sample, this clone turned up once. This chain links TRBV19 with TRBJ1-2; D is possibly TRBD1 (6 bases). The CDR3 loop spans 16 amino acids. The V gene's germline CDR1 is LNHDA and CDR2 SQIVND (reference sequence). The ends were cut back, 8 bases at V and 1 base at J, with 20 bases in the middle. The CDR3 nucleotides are TGTGCCAGTGGTCTGGGACACCGATCAATTAACTATGGCTACACCTTC. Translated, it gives CASGLGHRSINYGYTF.

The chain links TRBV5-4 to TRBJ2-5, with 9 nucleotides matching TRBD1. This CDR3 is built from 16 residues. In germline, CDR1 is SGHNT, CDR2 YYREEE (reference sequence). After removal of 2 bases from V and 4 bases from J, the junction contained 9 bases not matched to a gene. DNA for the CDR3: TGTGCCAGCAGCTTTAGGACAGGGGAGGGATTAGAGACCCAGTACTTC. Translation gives CASSFRTGEGLETQYF.

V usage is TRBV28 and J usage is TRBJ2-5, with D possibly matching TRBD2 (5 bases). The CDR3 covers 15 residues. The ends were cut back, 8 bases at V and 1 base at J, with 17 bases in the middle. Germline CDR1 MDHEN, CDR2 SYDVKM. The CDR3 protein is CASQTDSPGQETQYF. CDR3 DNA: TGTGCCAGCCAGACGGACTCTCCAGGCCAAGAGACCCAGTACTTC.

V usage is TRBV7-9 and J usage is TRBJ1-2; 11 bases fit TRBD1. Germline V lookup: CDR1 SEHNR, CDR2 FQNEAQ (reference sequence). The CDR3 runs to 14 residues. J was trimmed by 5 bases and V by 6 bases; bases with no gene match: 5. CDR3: CASSPGQGAYGYTF. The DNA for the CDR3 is TGTGCCAGCAGTCCCGGACAGGGGGCGTATGGCTACACCTTC.

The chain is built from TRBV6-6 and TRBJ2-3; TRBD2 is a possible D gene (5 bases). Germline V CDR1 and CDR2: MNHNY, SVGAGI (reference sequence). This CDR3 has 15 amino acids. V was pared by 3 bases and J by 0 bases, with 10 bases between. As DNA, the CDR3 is TGTGCCAGCAGTTATTGGAGGTCTAGCACAGATACGCAGTATTTT. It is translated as CASSYWRSSTDTQYF.

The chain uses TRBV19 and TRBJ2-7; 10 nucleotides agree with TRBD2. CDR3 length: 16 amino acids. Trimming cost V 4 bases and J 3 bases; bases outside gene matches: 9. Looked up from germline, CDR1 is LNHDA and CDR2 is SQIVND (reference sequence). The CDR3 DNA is TGTGCCAGTAGTACCAGACTAGCGGGTTCGATCTACGAGCAGTACTTC. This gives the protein CASSTRLAGSIYEQYF.

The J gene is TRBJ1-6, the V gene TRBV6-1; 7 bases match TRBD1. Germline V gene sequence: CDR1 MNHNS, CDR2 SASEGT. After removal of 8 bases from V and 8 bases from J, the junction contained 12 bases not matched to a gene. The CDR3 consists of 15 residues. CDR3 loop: CASGSGQGEHSPLHF. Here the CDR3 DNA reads TGTGCCAGCGGGAGCGGGCAGGGGGAGCATTCACCCCTCCACTTT.

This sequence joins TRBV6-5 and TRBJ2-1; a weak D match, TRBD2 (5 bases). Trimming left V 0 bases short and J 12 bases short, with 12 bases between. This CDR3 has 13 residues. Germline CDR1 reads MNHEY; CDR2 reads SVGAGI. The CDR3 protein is CASSYSPGTGQFF. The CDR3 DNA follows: TGTGCCAGCAGTTACTCCCCGGGAACCGGGCAGTTCTTC.

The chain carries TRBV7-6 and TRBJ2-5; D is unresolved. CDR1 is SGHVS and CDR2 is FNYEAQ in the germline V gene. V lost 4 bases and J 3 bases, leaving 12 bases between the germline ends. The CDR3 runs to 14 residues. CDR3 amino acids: CASSYSRKKETQYF. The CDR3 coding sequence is TGTGCCAGCAGCTATTCCCGTAAGAAAGAGACCCAGTACTTC.

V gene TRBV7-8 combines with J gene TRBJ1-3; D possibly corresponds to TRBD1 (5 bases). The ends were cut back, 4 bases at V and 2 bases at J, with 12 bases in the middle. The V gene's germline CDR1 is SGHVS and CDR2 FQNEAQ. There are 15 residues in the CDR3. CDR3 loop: CASSSPLGAGNTIYF. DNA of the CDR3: TGTGCCAGCAGCTCCCCGTTAGGGGCTGGAAACACCATATATTTT.

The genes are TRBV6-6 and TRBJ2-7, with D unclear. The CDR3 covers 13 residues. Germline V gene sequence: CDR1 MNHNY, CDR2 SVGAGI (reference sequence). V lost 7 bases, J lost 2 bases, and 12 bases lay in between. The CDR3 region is CASNSPAAYEQYF. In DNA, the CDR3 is TGTGCCAGCAATTCCCCGGCCGCCTACGAGCAGTACTTC.

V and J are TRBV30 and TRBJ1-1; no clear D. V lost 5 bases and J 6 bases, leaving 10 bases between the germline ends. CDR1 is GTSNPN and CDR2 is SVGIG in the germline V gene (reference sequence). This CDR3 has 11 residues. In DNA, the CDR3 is TGTGCCTGGGCCTATGACGCTGAAGCTTTCTTT. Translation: CAWAYDAEAFF. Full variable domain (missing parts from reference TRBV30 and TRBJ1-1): SQTIHQWPATLVQPVGSPLSLECTVEGTSNPNLYWYRQAAGRGLQLLFYSVGIGQISSEVPQNLSASRPQDRQFILSSKKLLLSDSGFYLCAWAYDAEAFFGQGTRLTVV.

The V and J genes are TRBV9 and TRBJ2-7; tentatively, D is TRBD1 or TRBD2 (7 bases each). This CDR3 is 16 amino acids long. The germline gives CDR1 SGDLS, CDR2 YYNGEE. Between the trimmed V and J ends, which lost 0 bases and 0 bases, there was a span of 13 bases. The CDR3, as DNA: TGTGCCAGCAGCGTAGGGGAGGGGGCTATCTCCTACGAGCAGTACTTC. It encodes CASSVGEGAISYEQYF.

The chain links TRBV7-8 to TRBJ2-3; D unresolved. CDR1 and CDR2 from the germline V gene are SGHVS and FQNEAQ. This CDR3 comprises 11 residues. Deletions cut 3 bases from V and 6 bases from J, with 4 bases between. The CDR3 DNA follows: TGTGCCAGCAGCTTTGGGGATACGCAGTATTTT. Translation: CASSFGDTQYF. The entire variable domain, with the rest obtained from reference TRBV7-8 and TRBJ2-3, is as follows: GAGVSQSPRYKVAKRGQDVALRCDPISGHVSLFWYQQALGQGPEFLTYFQNEAQLDKSGLPSDRFFAERPEGSVSTLKIQRTQQEDSAVYLCASSFGDTQYFGPGTRLTVL.

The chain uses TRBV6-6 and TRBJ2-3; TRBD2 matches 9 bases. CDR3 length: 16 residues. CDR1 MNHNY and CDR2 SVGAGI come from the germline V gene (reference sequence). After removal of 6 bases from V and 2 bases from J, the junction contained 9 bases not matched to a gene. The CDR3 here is CASRPGTSRYTDTQYF. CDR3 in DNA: TGTGCCAGCAGACCCGGGACTAGCAGATACACAGATACGCAGTATTTT.

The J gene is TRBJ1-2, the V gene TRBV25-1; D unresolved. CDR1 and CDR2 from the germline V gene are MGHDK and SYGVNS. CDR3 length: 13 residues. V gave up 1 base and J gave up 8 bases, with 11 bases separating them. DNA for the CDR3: TGTGCCAGCAGTGAATCCCACCAGGTCGGCTACACCTTC. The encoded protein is CASSESHQVGYTF.